The rows below give T cell receptor beta chains drawn from one sample of a study of blood T cell repertoires in COVID-19. Method: immunoSEQ multiplex PCR; TCRdb's copy keeps in-frame clones and lacks some. The data contain about 440,000 clones, nearly 90% of them seen just once; the ten biggest clones take up approximately 2%. The source material was PBMCs or T cells enriched from blood (not recorded which). Receptors were obtained from a woman aged 18-29 years with acute COVID-19. CDR3s include the opening cysteine and the closing phenylalanine or tryptophan.

>TRBJ2-7|TRBV5-1
CASSSRQGESYEQYF
>TRBJ1-2|TRBV12-3/TRBV12-4
CASSYEGVHGYTF
>TRBJ1-1|TRBV4-1
CASSQESRDTEAFF
>TRBJ2-7|TRBV1
CTSSQDRLAGDEQYF
>TRBJ1-2|TRBV6-5
CASSYGERYGYTF
>TRBJ2-7|TRBV3-1/TRBV3-2
CASSQPGLALTYEQYF
>TRBJ2-4|TRBV6-1
CASSELVEGSNIQYF
>TRBJ1-1|TRBV2
CASTVQQNTEAFF
>TRBJ1-1|TRBV19
CASIGRGENTEAFF
>TRBJ2-3|TRBV7-9
CASSLGAGGSDTQYF
>TRBJ1-5|TRBV20-1
CSASQPGDQPQHF
>TRBJ1-6|TRBV3-1/TRBV3-2
CASSGEGSPLHF
>TRBJ2-1|TRBV18
CASSRGTSGGPTYNEQFF
>TRBJ1-3|TRBV7-9
CASSRSSGNTIYF
>TRBJ1-1|TRBV29-1
CSVARGNTEAFF
>TRBJ2-3|TRBV6-2/TRBV6-3
CASSSYRGLDTQYF
>TRBJ2-1|TRBV7-2
CASSLTSGLFYEQFF
>TRBJ1-5|TRBV18
CASSPRQGGYQPQHF
>TRBJ2-7|TRBV28
CASSFFFYGTGSYEQYF
>TRBJ2-2|TRBV5-1
CASSLAREGELFF
>TRBJ1-4|TRBV12-5
CASGLVRGGGWEKLFF
>TRBJ1-2|TRBV9
CASSVGQGYTF
>TRBJ2-7|TRBV11-1
CASGLTGGKTYEQYF
>TRBJ2-6|TRBV28
CASTRGSGANVLTF
>TRBJ1-4|TRBV9
CASSEGQGLNEKLFF
>TRBJ1-4|TRBV19
CASSQPDSEKLFF
>TRBJ2-7|TRBV28
CASSHRATYEQYF
>TRBJ1-2|TRBV28
CASSLAGFGYTF
>TRBJ1-6|TRBV3-1/TRBV3-2
CASSQDMGGSSYNSPLHF
>TRBJ2-2|TRBV1
CTSSPRTNTGELFF
>TRBJ2-1|TRBV29-1
CSVVWQGNEQFF
>TRBJ2-5|TRBV6-1
CASSESQGRETQYF
>TRBJ1-5|TRBV4-2
CASSQVGQPQHF
>TRBJ1-3|TRBV29-1
CSVGHSGNTIYF
>TRBJ1-2|TRBV7-8
CASSQTGTGAYGYTF
>TRBJ1-3|TRBV10-3
CAISESAGVGNTIYF
>TRBJ1-2|TRBV19
CASSIQGQNYGYTF
>TRBJ2-7|TRBV28
CASSAGQLQHEQYF
>TRBJ1-3|TRBV3-1/TRBV3-2
CASSQDRRGTGTNTIYF
>TRBJ1-1|TRBV7-9
CASSMGGTEAFF
>TRBJ1-2|TRBV25-1
CASSGQAGEAHYGYTF
>TRBJ2-3|TRBV24-1
CATSDSNRGDTQYF
>TRBJ2-2|TRBV19
CASSMGQNTGELFF
>TRBJ1-4|TRBV6-4
CASSDSPRGGKLFF
>TRBJ2-2|TRBV5-1
CASSLDGSTGELFF
>TRBJ1-2|TRBV18
CASSSGPYGYTF
>TRBJ2-7|TRBV14
CASSFTSGKYYEQYF
>TRBJ2-3|TRBV3-1/TRBV3-2
CASSHEIGGTQYF
>TRBJ2-3|TRBV7-2
CASSPTSGSGDTQYF
>TRBJ1-5|TRBV28
CASRRGPETGTGQPQHF
>TRBJ2-1|TRBV27
CASSTTSGEVNEQFF
>TRBJ1-5|TRBV30
CAWSWGDNQPQHF
>TRBJ2-1|TRBV4-3
CASSQDLSGGSYNEQFF
>TRBJ2-2|TRBV19
CASSIAGGSEGGELFF